These 10 T cell receptor beta chains came from one sample sequenced in a study of CD8+ T cells in alopecia areata. As for treatment: oral pan-JAK inhibitor, 5-10 mg twice daily. Isolated RNA was reverse transcribed into cDNA used as the sequencing template. The assay was immunoSEQ multiplex PCR, and TCRdb's table has in-frame clones only and misses some. In the table there are around 300,000 clones, around three fifths of which are singletons. The source was CD4+ T cells sorted from blood, collected around week 54, from a patient treated with tofacitinib. The receptors derive from a human donor with alopecia areata.

The genes are TRBV11-2 and TRBJ2-4, with D perhaps given as TRBD1 or TRBD2 (5 bases each). The CDR3 is 13 amino acids. Germline V gives CDR1 SGHAT, CDR2 FQNNGV. V was shortened by 1 base and J by 13 bases, with 14 bases between the two germline ends. This chain's CDR3 is CASSLGGSPAQYF. The CDR3 nucleotides are TGTGCCAGCAGCTTAGGGGGGAGCCCGGCCCAGTACTTC.

The chain recombines TRBV15 with TRBJ2-1; D unclear. V was trimmed by 1 base and J by 9 bases, leaving 10 bases between them. The CDR3 has 13 residues. Germline-derived CDR1 and CDR2 are LNHNV and YYDKDF (reference sequence). CDR3 loop: CATSRAHSSEQFF. The DNA of the CDR3 is TGTGCCACCAGCAGAGCTCACAGTAGTGAGCAGTTCTTC.

This clone turned up a few times. The V gene is TRBV7-9, the J gene TRBJ2-1, with D unresolved. Germline-derived CDR1 and CDR2 are SEHNR and FQNEAQ (reference sequence). CDR3 length: 14 residues. V lost 2 bases to trimming and J lost 5 bases, with 10 bases between them. CDR3: CASSLRSSNNEQFF. In nucleotides, the CDR3 is TGTGCCAGCAGCTTACGGTCATCCAACAATGAGCAGTTCTTC. Variable domain in full (rest from reference TRBV7-9 and TRBJ2-1): DTGVSQNPRHKITKRGQNVTFRCDPISEHNRLYWYRQTLGQGPEFLTYFQNEAQLEKSRLLSDRFSAERPKGSFSTLEIQRTEQGDSAMYLCASSLRSSNNEQFFGPGTRLTVL.

This clone has just a few counts. The chain combines TRBV7-9 with TRBJ2-5, with TRBD2 identical over 12 bases. Germline V gene lookup returns CDR1 SEHNR and CDR2 FQNEAQ (reference sequence). V lost 7 bases to trimming and J lost 4 bases; unmatched junction nucleotides: 7. CDR3 size: 15 residues. This CDR3 reads CASTPPTSGGETQYF. The CDR3 nucleotides read TGTGCCAGCACCCCCCCGACTAGCGGGGGAGAGACCCAGTACTTC.

The V and J genes are TRBV12-5 and TRBJ1-5, with unresolved D. CDR1 is LGHNT, CDR2 FRNRAP, per germline. The V gene lost 3 bases and the J gene lost 4 bases, with 1 base spanning the gap. CDR3 length: 11 amino acids. The CDR3 DNA is TGTGCTAGTGGTTTAAATCAGCCCCAGCATTTT. It is translated as CASGLNQPQHF. Variable domain in full (rest from reference TRBV12-5 and TRBJ1-5): DARVTQTPRHKVTEMGQEVTMRCQPILGHNTVFWYRQTMMQGLELLAYFRNRAPLDDSGMPKDRFSAEMPDATLATLKIQPSEPRDSAVYFCASGLNQPQHFGDGTRLSIL.

This clone was detected only a few times. V usage is TRBV29-1 and J usage is TRBJ2-1; no clear D. The germline V and J ends were trimmed by 1 base and 4 bases, with 5 bases remaining between them. The CDR3 covers 12 residues. CDR1 is SQVTM, CDR2 ANQGSEA, per germline. The CDR3 bases are TGCAGCGTTGAAGGGGTATACAATGAGCAGTTCTTC. It encodes CSVEGVYNEQFF.

The V gene is TRBV6-1, the J gene TRBJ2-7; TRBD1 matches at 9 bases. Germline-derived CDR1 and CDR2 are MNHNS and SASEGT. V gave up 0 bases and J gave up 5 bases; unmatched junction bases: 5. The CDR3 extends over 15 amino acids. CDR3 nucleotides: TGTGCCAGCAGTGAAGCGCTGGGACAGGGTCACGAGCAGTACTTC. Translation gives CASSEALGQGHEQYF.

The chain combines TRBV30 with TRBJ2-7; TRBD1 matches at 8 bases. This CDR3 comprises 14 residues. The V and J ends lost 8 bases and 3 bases, in that order; junction bases with no gene match: 12. Germline lookup yields CDR1 GTSNPN and CDR2 SVGIG (reference sequence). The CDR3 reads CARSQGAGDYEQYF. CDR3 bases: TGTGCCCGTTCTCAGGGGGCCGGGGACTACGAGCAGTACTTC.

This clone was detected only once. The genes are TRBV2 and TRBJ2-1; D is uncertain. With 6 bases removed from V and 0 bases from J, the gap between germline ends came to 9 bases. Germline V gives CDR1 SNHLY, CDR2 FYNNEI. This CDR3 contains 14 residues. The CDR3 nucleotides read TGTGCCAGCAGGGACGGGCGCTCCTACAATGAGCAGTTCTTC. Its protein product is CASRDGRSYNEQFF.

This chain's CDR3 is CASSPDREMGYGYTF. The CDR3 DNA reads TGTGCCAGCAGTCCTGACAGGGAGATGGGCTATGGCTACACCTTC. This chain connects TRBV7-2 to TRBJ1-2; 7 bases are a match to TRBD1. The CDR3 has 15 amino acids. Germline V gene lookup returns CDR1 SGHTA and CDR2 FQGNSA. V trimming: 6 bases; J trimming: 4 bases; junction bases outside the gene matches: 11.